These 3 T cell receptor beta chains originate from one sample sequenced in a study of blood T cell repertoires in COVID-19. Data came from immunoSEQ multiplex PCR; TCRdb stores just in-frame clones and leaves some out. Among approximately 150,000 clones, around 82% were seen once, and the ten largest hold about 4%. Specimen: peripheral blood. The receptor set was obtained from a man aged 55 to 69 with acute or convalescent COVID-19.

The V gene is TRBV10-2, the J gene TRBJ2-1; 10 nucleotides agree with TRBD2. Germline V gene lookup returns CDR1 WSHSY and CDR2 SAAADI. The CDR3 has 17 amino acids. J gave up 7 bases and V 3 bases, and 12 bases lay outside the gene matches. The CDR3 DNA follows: TGCGCCAGCAGTGACTCGAGGACTAGCGGAGGGGGGAATGAGCAGTTCTTC. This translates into CASSDSRTSGGGNEQFF.

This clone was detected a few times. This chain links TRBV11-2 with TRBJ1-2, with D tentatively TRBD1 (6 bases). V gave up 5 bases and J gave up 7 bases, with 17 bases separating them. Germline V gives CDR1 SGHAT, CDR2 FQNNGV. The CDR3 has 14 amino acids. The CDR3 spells CASSPEGRGGGYTF. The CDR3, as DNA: TGTGCCAGCAGCCCCGAGGGCAGGGGTGGTGGCTACACCTTC.

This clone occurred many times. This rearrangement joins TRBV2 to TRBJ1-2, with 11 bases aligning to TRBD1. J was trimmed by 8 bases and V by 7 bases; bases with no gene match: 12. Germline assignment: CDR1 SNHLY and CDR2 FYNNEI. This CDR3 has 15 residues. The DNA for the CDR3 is TGTGCCAGCAACAGAGGAGGACAGGGGGCGCACGGCTACACCTTC. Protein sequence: CASNRGGQGAHGYTF.